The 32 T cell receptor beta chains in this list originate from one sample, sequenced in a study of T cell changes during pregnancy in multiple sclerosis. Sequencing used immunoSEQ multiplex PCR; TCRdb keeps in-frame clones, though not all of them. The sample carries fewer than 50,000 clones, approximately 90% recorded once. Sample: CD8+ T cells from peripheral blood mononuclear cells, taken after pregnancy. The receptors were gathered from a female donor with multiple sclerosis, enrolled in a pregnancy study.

In nucleotides, the CDR3 is TGTGCCATTACTTTTCAGGGAACCGGCTATGGCTACACCTTC. This sequence encodes CAITFQGTGYGYTF. The chain combines TRBV6-1 with TRBJ1-2; the D gene is possibly TRBD1 (5 bases). Trimming left V 10 bases short and J 4 bases short, with 19 bases between. The CDR3 runs 14 residues. Germline CDR1 reads MNHNS; CDR2 reads SASEGT.

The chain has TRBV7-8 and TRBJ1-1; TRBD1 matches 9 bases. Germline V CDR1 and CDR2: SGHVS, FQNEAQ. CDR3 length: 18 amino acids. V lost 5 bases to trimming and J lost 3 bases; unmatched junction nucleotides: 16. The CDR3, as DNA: TGTGCCAGCAGCATAACGTTAAAGGACAGGGGAAGGGACACTGAAGCTTTCTTT. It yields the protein CASSITLKDRGRDTEAFF. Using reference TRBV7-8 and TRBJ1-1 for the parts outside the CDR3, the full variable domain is GAGVSQSPRYKVAKRGQDVALRCDPISGHVSLFWYQQALGQGPEFLTYFQNEAQLDKSGLPSDRFFAERPEGSVSTLKIQRTQQEDSAVYLCASSITLKDRGRDTEAFFGQGTRLTVV.

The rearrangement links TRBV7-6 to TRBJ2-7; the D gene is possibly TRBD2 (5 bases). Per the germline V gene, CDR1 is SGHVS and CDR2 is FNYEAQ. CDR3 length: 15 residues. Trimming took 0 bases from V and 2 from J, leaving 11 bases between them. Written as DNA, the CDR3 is TGTGCCAGCAGCTTAGCCGCCCCGGGGACCTACGAGCAGTACTTC. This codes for CASSLAAPGTYEQYF. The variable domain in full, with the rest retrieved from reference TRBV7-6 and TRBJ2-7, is GAGVSQSPRYKVTKRGQDVALRCDPISGHVSLYWYRQALGQGPEFLTYFNYEAQQDKSGLPNDRFSAERPEGSISTLTIQRTEQRDSAMYRCASSLAAPGTYEQYFGPGTRLTVT.

CDR3 sequence: CASSLGRGQGVNEKLFF. DNA for the CDR3: TGTGCCAGCAGCTTAGGCAGGGGACAGGGAGTGAATGAAAAACTGTTTTTT. The chain couples TRBV13 to TRBJ1-4; 9 bases are a match to TRBD1. From germline, CDR1 is PRHDT and CDR2 FYEKMQ (reference sequence). Trimming took 0 bases from V and 5 from J; bases not matched to a gene: 7. This CDR3 is 17 amino acids long.

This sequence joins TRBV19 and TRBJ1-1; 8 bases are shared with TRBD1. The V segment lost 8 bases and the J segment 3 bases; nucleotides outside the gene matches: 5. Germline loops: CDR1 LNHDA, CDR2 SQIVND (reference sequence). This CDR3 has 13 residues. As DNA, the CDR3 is TGTGCCAGTGGACAGGGATCGCACACTGAAGCTTTCTTT. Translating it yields CASGQGSHTEAFF.

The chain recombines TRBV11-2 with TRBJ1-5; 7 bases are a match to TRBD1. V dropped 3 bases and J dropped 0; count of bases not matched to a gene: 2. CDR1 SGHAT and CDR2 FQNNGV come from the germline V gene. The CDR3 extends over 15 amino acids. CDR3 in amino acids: CASSLTGYSNQPQHF. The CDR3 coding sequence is TGTGCCAGCAGCTTGACAGGGTATAGCAATCAGCCCCAGCATTTT.

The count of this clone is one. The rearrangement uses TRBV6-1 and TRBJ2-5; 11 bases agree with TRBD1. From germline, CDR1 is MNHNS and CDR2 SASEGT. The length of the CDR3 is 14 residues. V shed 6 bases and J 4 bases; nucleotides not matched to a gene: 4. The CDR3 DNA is TGTGCCAGCAGCGACGGACAGGGGGCAGAGACCCAGTACTTC. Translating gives CASSDGQGAETQYF.

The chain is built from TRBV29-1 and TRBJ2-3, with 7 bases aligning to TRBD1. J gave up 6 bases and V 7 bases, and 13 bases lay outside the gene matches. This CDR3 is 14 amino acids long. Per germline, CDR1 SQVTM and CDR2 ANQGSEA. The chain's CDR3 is CSATGTGVADTQYF. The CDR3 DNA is TGCAGCGCTACGGGTACAGGGGTGGCCGATACGCAGTATTTT.

CDR3 nucleotides: TGTGCCAGCAGAGGCAGGGCTCACCAAGAGACCCAGTACTTC. Its protein product is CASRGRAHQETQYF. The chain is built from TRBV27 and TRBJ2-5; possible D gene TRBD1, 5 bases. Trimming took off 6 bases at V and 0 bases at J, with 11 bases between the two ends. The CDR3 is 14 amino acids. Germline V lookup: CDR1 MNHEY, CDR2 SMNVEV (reference sequence).

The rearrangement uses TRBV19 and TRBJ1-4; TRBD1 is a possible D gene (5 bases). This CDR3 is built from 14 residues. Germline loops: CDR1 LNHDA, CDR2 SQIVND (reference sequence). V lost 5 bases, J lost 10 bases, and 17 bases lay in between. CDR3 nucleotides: TGTGCCAGTAGTTATTCCCAGGGATTTGGAAAACTGTTTTTT. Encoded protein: CASSYSQGFGKLFF.

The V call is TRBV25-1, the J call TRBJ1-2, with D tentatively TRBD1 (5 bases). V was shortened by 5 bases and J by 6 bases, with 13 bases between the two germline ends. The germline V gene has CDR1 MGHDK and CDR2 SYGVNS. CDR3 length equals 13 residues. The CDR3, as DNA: TGTGCCAGCAGTACCCAGACAGTCGATGGCTACACCTTC. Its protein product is CASSTQTVDGYTF.

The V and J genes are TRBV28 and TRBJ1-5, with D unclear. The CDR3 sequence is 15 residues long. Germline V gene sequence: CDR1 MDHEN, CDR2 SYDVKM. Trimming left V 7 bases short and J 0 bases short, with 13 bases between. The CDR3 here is CASTGGADSNQPQHF. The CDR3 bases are TGTGCCAGCACAGGAGGCGCCGATAGCAATCAGCCCCAGCATTTT.

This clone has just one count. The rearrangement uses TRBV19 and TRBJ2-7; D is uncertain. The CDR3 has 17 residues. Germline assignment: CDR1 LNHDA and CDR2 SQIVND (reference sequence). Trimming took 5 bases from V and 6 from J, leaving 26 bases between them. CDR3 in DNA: TGTGCCAGTAGTCCTCCTCTCCAGGAAATGCCGCTGGGCGAGCAGTACTTC. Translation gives CASSPPLQEMPLGEQYF. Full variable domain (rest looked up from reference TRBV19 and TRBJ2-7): DGGITQSPKYLFRKEGQNVTLSCEQNLNHDAMYWYRQDPGQGLRLIYYSQIVNDFQKGDIAEGYSVSREKKESFPLTVTSAQKNPTAFYLCASSPPLQEMPLGEQYFGPGTRLTVT.

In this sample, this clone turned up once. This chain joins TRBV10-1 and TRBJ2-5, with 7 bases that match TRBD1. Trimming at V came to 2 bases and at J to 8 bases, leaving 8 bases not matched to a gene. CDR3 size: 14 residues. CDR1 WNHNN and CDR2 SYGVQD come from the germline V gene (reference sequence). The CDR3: CASSEVLRGGTQYF. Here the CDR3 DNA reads TGCGCCAGCAGTGAGGTCTTGAGAGGGGGCACCCAGTACTTC.

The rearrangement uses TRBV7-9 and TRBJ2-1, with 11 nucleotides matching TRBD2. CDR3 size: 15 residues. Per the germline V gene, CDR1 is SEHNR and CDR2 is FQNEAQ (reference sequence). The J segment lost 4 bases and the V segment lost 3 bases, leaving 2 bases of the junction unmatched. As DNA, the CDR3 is TGTGCCAGCAGCTTGATAGCGGGGGGGTACAATGAGCAGTTCTTC. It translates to CASSLIAGGYNEQFF.

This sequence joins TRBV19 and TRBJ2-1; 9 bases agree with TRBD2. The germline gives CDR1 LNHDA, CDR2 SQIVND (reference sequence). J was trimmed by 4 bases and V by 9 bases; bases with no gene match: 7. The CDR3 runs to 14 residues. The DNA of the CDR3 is TGTGCCAGCAGGGCTAGCGGGGAGTACAATGAGCAGTTCTTC. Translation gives CASRASGEYNEQFF.

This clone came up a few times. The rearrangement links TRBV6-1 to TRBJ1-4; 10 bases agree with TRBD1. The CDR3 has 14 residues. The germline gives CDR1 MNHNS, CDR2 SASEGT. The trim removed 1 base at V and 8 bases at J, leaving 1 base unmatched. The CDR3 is CASSEGTGGEKLFF. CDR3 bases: TGTGCCAGCAGTGAAGGGACAGGGGGAGAAAAACTGTTTTTT.

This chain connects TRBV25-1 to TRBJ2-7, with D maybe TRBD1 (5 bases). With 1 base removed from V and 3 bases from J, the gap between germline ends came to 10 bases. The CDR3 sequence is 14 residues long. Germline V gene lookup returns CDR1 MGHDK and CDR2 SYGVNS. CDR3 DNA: TGTGCCAGCAGTGAATTGTTAGGGGACTACGAGCAGTACTTC. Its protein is CASSELLGDYEQYF.

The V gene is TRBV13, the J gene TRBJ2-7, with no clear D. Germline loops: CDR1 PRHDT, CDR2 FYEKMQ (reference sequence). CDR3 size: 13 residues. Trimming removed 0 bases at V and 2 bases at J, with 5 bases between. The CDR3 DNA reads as TGTGCCAGCAGCTTAGGGCGGACCTACGAGCAGTACTTC. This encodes CASSLGRTYEQYF.

The CDR3 protein is CASSFAPDNEQFF. In nucleotides, the CDR3 is TGCGCCAGCAGTTTTGCCCCAGACAATGAGCAGTTCTTC. The chain links TRBV5-1 to TRBJ2-1; D is undetermined. There are 13 residues in the CDR3. CDR1 and CDR2 (germline): SGHRS, YFSETQ. V lost 5 bases, J lost 5 bases, and 11 bases lay in between.

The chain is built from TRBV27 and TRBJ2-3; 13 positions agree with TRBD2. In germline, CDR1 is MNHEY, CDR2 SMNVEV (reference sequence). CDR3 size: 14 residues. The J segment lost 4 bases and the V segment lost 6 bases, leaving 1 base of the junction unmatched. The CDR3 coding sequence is TGTGCCAGCAGAACTAGCGGGGGGGCAGATACGCAGTATTTT. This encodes CASRTSGGADTQYF.

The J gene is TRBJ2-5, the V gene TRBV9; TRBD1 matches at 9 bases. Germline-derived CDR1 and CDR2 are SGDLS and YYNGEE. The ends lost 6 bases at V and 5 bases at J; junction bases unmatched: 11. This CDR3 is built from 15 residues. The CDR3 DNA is TGTGCCAGCACCCCATGGGGACAGGGAGGGGAGACCCAGTACTTC. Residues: CASTPWGQGGETQYF.

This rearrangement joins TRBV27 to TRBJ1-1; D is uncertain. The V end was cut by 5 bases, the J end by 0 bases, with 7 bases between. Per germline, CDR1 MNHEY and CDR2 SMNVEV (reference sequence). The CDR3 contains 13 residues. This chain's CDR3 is CASSPNLNTEAFF. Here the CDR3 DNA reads TGTGCCAGCAGTCCAAATTTGAACACTGAAGCTTTCTTT.

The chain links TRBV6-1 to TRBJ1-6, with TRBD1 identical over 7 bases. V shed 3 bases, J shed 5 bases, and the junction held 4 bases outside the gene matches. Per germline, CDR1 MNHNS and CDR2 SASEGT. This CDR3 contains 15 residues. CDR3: CASSDFQGDNSPLHF. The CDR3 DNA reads TGTGCCAGCAGTGACTTTCAGGGGGATAATTCACCCCTCCACTTT.

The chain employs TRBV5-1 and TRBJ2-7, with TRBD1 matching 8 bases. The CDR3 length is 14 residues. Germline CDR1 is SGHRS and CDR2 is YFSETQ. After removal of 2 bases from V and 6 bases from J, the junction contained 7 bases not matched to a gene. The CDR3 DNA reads TGCGCCAGCAGCTTTCGGACAGGGACTCTCGAGCAGTACTTC. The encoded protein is CASSFRTGTLEQYF.

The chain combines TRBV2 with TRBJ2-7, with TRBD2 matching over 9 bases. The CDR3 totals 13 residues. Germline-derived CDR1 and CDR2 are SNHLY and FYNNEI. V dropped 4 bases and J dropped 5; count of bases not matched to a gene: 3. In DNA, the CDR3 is TGTGCCAGCAGTGGACTAGCGGAGGACGAGCAGTACTTC. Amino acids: CASSGLAEDEQYF.

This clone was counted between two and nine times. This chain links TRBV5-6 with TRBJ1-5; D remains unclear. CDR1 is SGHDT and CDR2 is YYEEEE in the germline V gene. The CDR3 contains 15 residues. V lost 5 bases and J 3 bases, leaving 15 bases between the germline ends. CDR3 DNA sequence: TGTGCCAGCAGTTCGGACGGAGGACCCAATCAGCCCCAGCATTTT. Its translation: CASSSDGGPNQPQHF.

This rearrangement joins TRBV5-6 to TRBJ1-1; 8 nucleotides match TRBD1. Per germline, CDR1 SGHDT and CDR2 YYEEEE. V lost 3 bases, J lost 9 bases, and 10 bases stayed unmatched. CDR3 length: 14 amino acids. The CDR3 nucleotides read TGTGCCAGCAGCTACGGACAGGGAATGGGGAAAGCTTTCTTT. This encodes CASSYGQGMGKAFF.

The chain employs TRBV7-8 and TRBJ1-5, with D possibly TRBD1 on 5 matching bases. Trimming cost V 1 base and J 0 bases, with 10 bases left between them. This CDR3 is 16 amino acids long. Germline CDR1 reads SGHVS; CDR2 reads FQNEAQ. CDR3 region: CASSLEWGDSNQPQHF. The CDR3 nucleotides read TGTGCCAGCAGCTTAGAGTGGGGGGATAGCAATCAGCCCCAGCATTTT. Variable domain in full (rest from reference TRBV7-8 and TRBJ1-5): GAGVSQSPRYKVAKRGQDVALRCDPISGHVSLFWYQQALGQGPEFLTYFQNEAQLDKSGLPSDRFFAERPEGSVSTLKIQRTQQEDSAVYLCASSLEWGDSNQPQHFGDGTRLSIL.

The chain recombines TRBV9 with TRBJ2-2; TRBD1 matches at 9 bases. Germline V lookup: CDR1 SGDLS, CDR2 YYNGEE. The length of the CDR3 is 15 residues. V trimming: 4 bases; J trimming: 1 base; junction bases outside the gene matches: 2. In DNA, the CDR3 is TGTGCCAGCAGCACGACAGGGGGGAACACCGGGGAGCTGTTTTTT. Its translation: CASSTTGGNTGELFF. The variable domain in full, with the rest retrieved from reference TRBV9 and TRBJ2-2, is DSGVTQTPKHLITATGQRVTLRCSPRSGDLSVYWYQQSLDQGLQFLIQYYNGEERAKGNILERFSAQQFPDLHSELNLSSLELGDSALYFCASSTTGGNTGELFFGEGSRLTVL.

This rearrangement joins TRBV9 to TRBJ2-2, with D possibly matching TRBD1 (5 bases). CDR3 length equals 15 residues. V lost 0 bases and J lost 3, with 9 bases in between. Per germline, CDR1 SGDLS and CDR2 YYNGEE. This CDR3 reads CASSVEVTDTGELFF. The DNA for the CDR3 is TGTGCCAGCAGCGTAGAGGTGACAGACACCGGGGAGCTGTTTTTT. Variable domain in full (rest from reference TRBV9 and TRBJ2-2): DSGVTQTPKHLITATGQRVTLRCSPRSGDLSVYWYQQSLDQGLQFLIQYYNGEERAKGNILERFSAQQFPDLHSELNLSSLELGDSALYFCASSVEVTDTGELFFGEGSRLTVL.

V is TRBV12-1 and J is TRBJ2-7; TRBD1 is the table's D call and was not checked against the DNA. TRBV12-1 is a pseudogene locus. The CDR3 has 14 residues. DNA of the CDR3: TGTGCCAGCAGCCTAAGACAGCTCTCCTACGAGCAGTACTTC. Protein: CASSLRQLSYEQYF.